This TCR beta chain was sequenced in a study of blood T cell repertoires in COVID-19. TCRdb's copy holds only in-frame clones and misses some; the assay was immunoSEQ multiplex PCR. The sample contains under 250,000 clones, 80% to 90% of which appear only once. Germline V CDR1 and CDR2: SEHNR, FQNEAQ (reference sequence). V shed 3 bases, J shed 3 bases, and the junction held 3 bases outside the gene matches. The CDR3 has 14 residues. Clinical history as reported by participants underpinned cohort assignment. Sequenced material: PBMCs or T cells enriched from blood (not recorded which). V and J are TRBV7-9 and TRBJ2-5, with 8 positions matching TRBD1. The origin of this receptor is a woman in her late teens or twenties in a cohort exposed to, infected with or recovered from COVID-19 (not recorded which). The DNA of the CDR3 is TGTGCCAGCAGCTTTACAGGGGGTGAAGAGACCCAGTACTTC. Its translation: CASSFTGGEETQYF.